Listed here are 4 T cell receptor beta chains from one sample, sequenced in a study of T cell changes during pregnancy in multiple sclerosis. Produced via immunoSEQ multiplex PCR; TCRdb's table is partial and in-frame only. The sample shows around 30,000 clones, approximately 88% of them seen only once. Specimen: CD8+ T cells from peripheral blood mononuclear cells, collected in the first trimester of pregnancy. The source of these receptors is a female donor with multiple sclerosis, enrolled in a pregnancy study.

The DNA of the CDR3 is TGTGCCTGGAGTGTAATGGCGGTAGCGCGGGATGGCTACACCTTC. Translated, it gives CAWSVMAVARDGYTF. The rearrangement uses TRBV30 and TRBJ1-2; D unresolved. This CDR3 is 15 amino acids long. V gave up 0 bases and J gave up 6 bases, with 17 bases separating them. Germline CDR1 GTSNPN, CDR2 SVGIG (reference sequence).

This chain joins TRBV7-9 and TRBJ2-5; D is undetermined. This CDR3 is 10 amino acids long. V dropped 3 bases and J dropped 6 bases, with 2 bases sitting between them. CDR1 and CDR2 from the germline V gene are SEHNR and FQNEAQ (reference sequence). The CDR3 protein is CASSFKTQYF. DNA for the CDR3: TGTGCCAGCAGCTTTAAGACCCAGTACTTC.

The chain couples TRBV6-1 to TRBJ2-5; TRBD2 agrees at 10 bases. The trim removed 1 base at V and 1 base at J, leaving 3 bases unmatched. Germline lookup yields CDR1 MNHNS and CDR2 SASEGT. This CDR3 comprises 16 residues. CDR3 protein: CASSEGASGGQETQYF. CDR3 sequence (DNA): TGTGCCAGCAGTGAAGGGGCTAGCGGGGGCCAAGAGACCCAGTACTTC.

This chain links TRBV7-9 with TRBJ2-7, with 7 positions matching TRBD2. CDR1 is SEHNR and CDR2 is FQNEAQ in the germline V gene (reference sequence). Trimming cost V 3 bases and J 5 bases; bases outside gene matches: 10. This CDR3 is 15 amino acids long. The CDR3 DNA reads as TGTGCCAGCAGCTTGGGAGGGCAGGGTATAGACGAGCAGTACTTC. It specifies CASSLGGQGIDEQYF.